This T cell receptor (beta chain) emerged from a study of blood T cells in healthy people across ages. Whole-study results and caveats: Researchers judged that diversity estimates from one million T cells fell short of true values. Strong correlation was found linking TCR beta diversity to naive T cell percentage.

Germline V gene lookup returns CDR1 LNHNV and CDR2 YYDKDF (reference sequence). The CDR3 length is 14 residues. Between the trimmed V and J ends, which lost 4 bases and 4 bases, there was a span of 13 bases. The second PCR ran about 6 to 11 cycles with a sample-barcoded 5' primer and J-beta primers. Tags on each cDNA molecule came from a template-switch adaptor with 12 random nucleotides. TCRdb passed the 5' RACE reads through MiXCR, listing each CDR3 protein once. The repertoire includes 2 million or so distinct CDR3 sequences, 40% to 55% of them detected once, and around 2.1% sits in the top ten. Per individual sample, total RNA of at least 5 micrograms was extracted. About this clonotype: The antigen remains unidentified.

The chain joins TRBV15 to TRBJ2-5, with D possibly being TRBD1 (6 bases). The TCR originated in a woman aged 40 to 50 in good health. Sequencing input: blood. CDR3 region: CATSIPGDGETQYF. The CDR3 DNA sequence: TGTGCCACCAGCATACCAGGGGATGGAGAGACCCAGTACTTC.